These 3 T cell receptor beta chains were all obtained from the same sample, sequenced in a study of T cells in Graves' hyperthyroidism and ophthalmopathy. The TCR beta CDR3 regions underwent amplification using RNA transcripts as the source. RT-PCR in the first round (using the HTBI primer set) targeted the TCR CDR3. TCRdb independently ran MiXCR on the multiplex PCR reads; one entry per CDR3 protein. The sample shows about 420,000 distinct CDR3 sequences, approximately 13% of them seen only once. Sequencing was performed on blood. The source of these receptors is a young woman with Graves' hyperthyroidism.

This clonotype showed up many times. The chain uses TRBV11-2 and TRBJ2-7, with D tentatively TRBD2 (5 bases). The germline V gene has CDR1 SGHAT and CDR2 FQNNGV. V shed 5 bases and J shed 10 bases, with 21 bases lying between them. The CDR3 runs 14 residues. The CDR3: CASSPIRSTGLQYF. CDR3 nucleotide sequence: TGTGCCAGCAGCCCAATCCGGTCGACGGGGTTACAGTACTTC.

This clonotype occurred many times. This chain links TRBV6-4 with TRBJ2-2, with 12 bases identical to TRBD2. The CDR3 is 16 amino acids. V lost 0 bases to trimming and J lost 4 bases; unmatched junction nucleotides: 0. Per the germline V gene, CDR1 is MRHNA and CDR2 is SNTAGT. As DNA, the CDR3 is TGTGCCAGCAGTGACTCGACTAGCGGGAGCACCGGGGAGCTGTTTTTT. This translates into CASSDSTSGSTGELFF.

This clonotype was observed many times. This rearrangement joins TRBV7-2 to TRBJ2-7; 10 positions match TRBD2. The CDR3 loop spans 17 amino acids. Germline V gene sequence: CDR1 SGHTA, CDR2 FQGNSA. V shed 11 bases, J shed 4 bases, and the junction held 20 bases outside the gene matches. The CDR3 DNA reads as TGTGCCTCTTCAGTCTCCATGCTAGCGGGAGATTCGTACGAGCAGTACTTC. Its translation is CASSVSMLAGDSYEQYF.